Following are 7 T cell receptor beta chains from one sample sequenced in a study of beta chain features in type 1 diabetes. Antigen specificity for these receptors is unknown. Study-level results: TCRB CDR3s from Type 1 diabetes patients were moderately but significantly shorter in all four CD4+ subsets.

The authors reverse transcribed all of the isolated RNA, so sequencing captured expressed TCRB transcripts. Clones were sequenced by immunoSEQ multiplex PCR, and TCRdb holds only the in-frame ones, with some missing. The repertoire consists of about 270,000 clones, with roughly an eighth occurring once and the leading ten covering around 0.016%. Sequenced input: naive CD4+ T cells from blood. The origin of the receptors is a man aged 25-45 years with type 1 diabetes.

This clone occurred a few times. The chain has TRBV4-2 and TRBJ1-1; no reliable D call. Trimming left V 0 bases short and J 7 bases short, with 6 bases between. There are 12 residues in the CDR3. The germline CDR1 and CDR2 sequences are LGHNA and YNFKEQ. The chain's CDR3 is CASSQDRDEAFF. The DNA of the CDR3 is TGTGCCAGCAGCCAAGATCGGGATGAAGCTTTCTTT.

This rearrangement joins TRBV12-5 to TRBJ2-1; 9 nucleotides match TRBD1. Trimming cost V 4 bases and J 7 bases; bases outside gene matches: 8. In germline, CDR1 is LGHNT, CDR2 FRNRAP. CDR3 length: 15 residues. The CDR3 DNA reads TGTGCTAGTGGTTGGGGACAGGGATTTGGAAATGAGCAGTTCTTC. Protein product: CASGWGQGFGNEQFF. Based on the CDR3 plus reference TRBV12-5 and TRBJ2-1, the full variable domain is DARVTQTPRHKVTEMGQEVTMRCQPILGHNTVFWYRQTMMQGLELLAYFRNRAPLDDSGMPKDRFSAEMPDATLATLKIQPSEPRDSAVYFCASGWGQGFGNEQFFGPGTRLTVL.

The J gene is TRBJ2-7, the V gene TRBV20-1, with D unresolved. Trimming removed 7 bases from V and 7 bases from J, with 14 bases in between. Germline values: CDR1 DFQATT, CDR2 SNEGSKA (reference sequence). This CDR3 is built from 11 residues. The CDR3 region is CSVARSEEQYF. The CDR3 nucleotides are TGCAGTGTAGCCCGCTCGGAAGAGCAGTACTTC.

CDR3 nucleotides: TGTGCCAGCAGCTTGTGGCCAGACTCCTACGAGCAGTACTTC. Translated: CASSLWPDSYEQYF. J is TRBJ2-7 and V is TRBV28; D not resolved. Germline V lookup: CDR1 MDHEN, CDR2 SYDVKM. The CDR3 extends over 14 amino acids. Deletions cut 6 bases from V and 0 bases from J, with 12 bases between.

The CDR3 DNA sequence: TGCGCCAGCAGCTTGGCCCGCGGAGTCACAGATACGCAGTATTTT. Translating it yields CASSLARGVTDTQYF. The genes are TRBV5-1 and TRBJ2-3; no firm D call. The germline V gene has CDR1 SGHRS and CDR2 YFSETQ. The V end was cut by 0 bases, the J end by 2 bases, with 10 bases between. The CDR3 has 15 residues. The whole variable domain, filled in from reference TRBV5-1 and TRBJ2-3, reads KAGVTQTPRYLIKTRGQQVTLSCSPISGHRSVSWYQQTPGQGLQFLFEYFSETQRNKGNFPGRFSGRQFSNSRSEMNVSTLELGDSALYLCASSLARGVTDTQYFGPGTRLTVL.

In DNA, the CDR3 is TGTGCCAGCAGCCTACGACAGGGGAGGTTCTACGAGCAGTACTTC. Translation gives CASSLRQGRFYEQYF. This chain joins TRBV5-6 and TRBJ2-7; TRBD1 matches at 8 bases. Germline V gene lookup returns CDR1 SGHDT and CDR2 YYEEEE. The CDR3 consists of 15 residues. V lost 4 bases to trimming and J lost 3 bases; unmatched junction nucleotides: 9. The full variable domain, rest sourced from reference TRBV5-6 and TRBJ2-7, is DAGVTQSPTHLIKTRGQQVTLRCSPKSGHDTVSWYQQALGQGPQFIFQYYEEEERQRGNFPDRFSGHQFPNYSSELNVNALLLGDSALYLCASSLRQGRFYEQYFGPGTRLTVT.

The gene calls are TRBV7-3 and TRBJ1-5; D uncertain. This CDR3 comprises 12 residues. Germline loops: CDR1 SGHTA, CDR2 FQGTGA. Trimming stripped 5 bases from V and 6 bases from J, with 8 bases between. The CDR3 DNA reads TGTGCCAGCAGCCGGGTAGGTCAGCCCCAGCATTTT. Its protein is CASSRVGQPQHF.